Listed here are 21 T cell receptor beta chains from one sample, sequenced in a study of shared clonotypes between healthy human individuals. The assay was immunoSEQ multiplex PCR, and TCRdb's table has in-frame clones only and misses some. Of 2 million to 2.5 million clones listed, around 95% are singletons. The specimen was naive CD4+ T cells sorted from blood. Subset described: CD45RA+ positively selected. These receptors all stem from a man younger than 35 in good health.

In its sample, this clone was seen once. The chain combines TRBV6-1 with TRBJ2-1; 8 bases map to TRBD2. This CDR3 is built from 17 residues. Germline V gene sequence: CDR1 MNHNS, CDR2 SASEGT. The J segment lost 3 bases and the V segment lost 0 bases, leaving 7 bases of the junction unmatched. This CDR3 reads CASSEALAGRIYNEQFF. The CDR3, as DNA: TGTGCCAGCAGTGAAGCATTAGCGGGACGGATCTACAATGAGCAGTTCTTC.

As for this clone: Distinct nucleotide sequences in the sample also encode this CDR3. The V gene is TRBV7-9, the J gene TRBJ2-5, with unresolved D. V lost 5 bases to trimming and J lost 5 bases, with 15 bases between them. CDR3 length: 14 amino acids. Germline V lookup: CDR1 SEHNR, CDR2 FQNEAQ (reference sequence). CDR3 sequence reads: CASSLRTLRETQYF. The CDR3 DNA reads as TGTGCCAGCAGCCTGAGGACCCTCCGGGAGACCCAGTACTTC.

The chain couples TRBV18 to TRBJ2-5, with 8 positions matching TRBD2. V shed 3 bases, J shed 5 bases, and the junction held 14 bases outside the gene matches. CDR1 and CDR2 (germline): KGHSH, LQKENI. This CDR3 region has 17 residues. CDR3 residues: CASSPSAGRGSSETQYF. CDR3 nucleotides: TGTGCCAGCTCACCCTCGGCCGGGAGGGGCTCTTCGGAGACCCAGTACTTC.

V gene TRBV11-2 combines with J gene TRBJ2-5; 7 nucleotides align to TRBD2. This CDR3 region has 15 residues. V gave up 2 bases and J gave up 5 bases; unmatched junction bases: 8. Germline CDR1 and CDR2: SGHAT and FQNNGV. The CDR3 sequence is CASSLTGGASETQYF. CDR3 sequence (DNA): TGTGCCAGCAGCTTAACGGGAGGTGCATCCGAGACCCAGTACTTC.

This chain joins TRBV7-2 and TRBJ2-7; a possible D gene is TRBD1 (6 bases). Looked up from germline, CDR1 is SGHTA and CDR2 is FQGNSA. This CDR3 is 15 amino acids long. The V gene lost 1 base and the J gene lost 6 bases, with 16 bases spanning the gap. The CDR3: CASSLGGTSLGEQYF. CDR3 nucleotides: TGTGCCAGCAGCTTAGGGGGGACATCTCTTGGCGAGCAGTACTTC.

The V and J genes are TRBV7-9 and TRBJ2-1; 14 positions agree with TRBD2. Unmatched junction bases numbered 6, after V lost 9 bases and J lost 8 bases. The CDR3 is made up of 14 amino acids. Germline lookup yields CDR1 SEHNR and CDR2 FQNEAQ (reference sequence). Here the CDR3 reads CASGTSGSIDEQFF. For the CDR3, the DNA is TGTGCCAGTGGGACTAGCGGGAGCATTGATGAGCAGTTCTTC.

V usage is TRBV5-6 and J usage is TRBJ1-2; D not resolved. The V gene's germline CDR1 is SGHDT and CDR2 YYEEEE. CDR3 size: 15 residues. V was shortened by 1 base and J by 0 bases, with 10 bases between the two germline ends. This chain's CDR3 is CASSLWAESNYGYTF. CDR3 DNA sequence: TGTGCCAGCAGCTTGTGGGCAGAATCTAACTATGGCTACACCTTC.

The CDR3 spells CASGLVLDSRTNTEAFF. In nucleotides, the CDR3 is TGTGCTAGTGGTTTGGTACTCGACAGTAGAACGAACACTGAAGCTTTCTTT. This chain connects TRBV12-5 to TRBJ1-1, with D maybe TRBD1 (5 bases). Per the germline V gene, CDR1 is LGHNT and CDR2 is FRNRAP. The length of the CDR3 is 17 residues. Deletions cut 0 bases from V and 1 base from J, with 15 bases between. Full variable domain (rest looked up from reference TRBV12-5 and TRBJ1-1): DARVTQTPRHKVTEMGQEVTMRCQPILGHNTVFWYRQTMMQGLELLAYFRNRAPLDDSGMPKDRFSAEMPDATLATLKIQPSEPRDSAVYFCASGLVLDSRTNTEAFFGQGTRLTVV.

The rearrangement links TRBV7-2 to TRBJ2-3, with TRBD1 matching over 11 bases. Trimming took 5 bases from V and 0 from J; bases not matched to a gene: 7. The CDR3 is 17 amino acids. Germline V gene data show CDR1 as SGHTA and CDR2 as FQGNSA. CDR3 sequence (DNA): TGTGCCAGCAGCCTGTATGGACAGGGGGCTAGCACAGATACGCAGTATTTT. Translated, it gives CASSLYGQGASTDTQYF.

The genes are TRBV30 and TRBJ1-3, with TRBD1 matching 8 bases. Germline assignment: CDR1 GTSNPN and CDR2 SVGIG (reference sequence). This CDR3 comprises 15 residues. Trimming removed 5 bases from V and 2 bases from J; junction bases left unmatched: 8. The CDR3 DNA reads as TGTGCCTGGGGACAGGGAAGAATCACTGGAAACACCATATATTTT. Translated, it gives CAWGQGRITGNTIYF.

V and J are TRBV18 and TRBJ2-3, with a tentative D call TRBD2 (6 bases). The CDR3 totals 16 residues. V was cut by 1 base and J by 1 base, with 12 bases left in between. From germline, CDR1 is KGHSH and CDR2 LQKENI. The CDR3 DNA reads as TGTGCCAGCTCACCACTAGCGGCCCCCGGCACAGATACGCAGTATTTT. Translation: CASSPLAAPGTDTQYF.

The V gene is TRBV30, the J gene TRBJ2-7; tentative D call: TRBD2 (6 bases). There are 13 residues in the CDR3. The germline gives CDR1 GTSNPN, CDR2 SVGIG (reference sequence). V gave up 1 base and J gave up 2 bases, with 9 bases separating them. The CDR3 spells CAWSGRRAYEQYF. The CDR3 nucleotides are TGTGCCTGGAGTGGGCGGAGGGCCTACGAGCAGTACTTC.

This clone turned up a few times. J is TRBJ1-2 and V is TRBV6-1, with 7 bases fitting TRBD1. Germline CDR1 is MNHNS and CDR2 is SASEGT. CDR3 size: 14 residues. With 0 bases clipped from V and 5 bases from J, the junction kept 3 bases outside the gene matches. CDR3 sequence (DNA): TGTGCCAGCAGTGAAGCACCAGGGGGGTATGGCTACACCTTC. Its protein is CASSEAPGGYGYTF.

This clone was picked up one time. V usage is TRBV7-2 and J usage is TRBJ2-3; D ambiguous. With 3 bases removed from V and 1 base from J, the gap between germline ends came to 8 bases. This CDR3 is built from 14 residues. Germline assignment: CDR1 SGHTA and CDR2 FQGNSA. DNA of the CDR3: TGTGCCAGCAGCTTTGATTACCGCACAGATACGCAGTATTTT. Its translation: CASSFDYRTDTQYF.

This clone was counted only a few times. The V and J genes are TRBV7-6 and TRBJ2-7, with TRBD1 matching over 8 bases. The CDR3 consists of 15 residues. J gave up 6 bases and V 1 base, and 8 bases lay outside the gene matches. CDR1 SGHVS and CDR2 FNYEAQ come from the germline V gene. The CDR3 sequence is CASSLGAGGLTEQYF. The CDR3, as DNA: TGTGCCAGCAGCTTAGGGGCAGGGGGCCTAACCGAGCAGTACTTC.

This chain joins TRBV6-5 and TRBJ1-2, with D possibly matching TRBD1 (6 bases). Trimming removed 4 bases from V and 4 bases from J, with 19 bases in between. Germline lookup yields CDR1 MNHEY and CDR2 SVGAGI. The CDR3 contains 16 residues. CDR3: CASSSPRANRAYGYTF. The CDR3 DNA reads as TGTGCCAGCAGTTCCCCCAGGGCAAACAGGGCCTATGGCTACACCTTC.

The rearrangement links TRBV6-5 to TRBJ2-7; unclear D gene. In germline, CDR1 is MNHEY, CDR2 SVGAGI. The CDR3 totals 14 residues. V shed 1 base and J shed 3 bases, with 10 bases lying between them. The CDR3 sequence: CASSYFPKVYEQYF. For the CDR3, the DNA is TGTGCCAGCAGTTACTTTCCTAAGGTCTACGAGCAGTACTTC.

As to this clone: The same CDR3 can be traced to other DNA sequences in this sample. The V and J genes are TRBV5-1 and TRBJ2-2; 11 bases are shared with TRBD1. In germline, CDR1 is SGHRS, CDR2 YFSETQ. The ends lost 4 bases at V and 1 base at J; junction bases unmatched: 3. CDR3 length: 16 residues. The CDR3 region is CASSSGTGGNTGELFF. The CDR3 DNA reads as TGCGCCAGCAGCAGCGGGACAGGGGGGAACACCGGGGAGCTGTTTTTT.

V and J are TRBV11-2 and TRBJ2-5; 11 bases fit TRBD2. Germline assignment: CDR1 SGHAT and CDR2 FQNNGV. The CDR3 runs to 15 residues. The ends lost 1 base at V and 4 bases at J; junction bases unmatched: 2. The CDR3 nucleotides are TGTGCCAGCAGCTTAGGACTAGCGGGGACAGAGACCCAGTACTTC. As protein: CASSLGLAGTETQYF.

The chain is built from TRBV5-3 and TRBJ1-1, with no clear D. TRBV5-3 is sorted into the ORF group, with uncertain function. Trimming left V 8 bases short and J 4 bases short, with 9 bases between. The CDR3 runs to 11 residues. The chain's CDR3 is CARRAPTEAFF. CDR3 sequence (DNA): TGTGCCAGGAGAGCCCCCACTGAAGCTTTCTTT.

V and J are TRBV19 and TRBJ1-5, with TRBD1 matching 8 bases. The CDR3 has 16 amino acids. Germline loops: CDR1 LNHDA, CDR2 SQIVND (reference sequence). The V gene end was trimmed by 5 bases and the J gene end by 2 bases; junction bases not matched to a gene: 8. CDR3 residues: CASSYDRGRGNQPQHF. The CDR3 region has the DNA TGTGCCAGTAGTTATGACAGGGGCCGCGGCAATCAGCCCCAGCATTTT.